Listed below are T cell receptor beta chains from one sample, sequenced in a study of T cell changes during pregnancy in multiple sclerosis. This table comes from immunoSEQ multiplex PCR, and its TCRdb copy is limited to in-frame clones, with some not included. In the table there are about 46,000 clones, 90% to 95% of which are singletons. The sequenced sample was CD8+ T cells from peripheral blood mononuclear cells, obtained after pregnancy. The receptor source for this set is a female donor with multiple sclerosis, enrolled in a pregnancy study. The CDR3 runs from the conserved cysteine through the conserved F or W. Each record gives: clone size, J gene, V gene, D gene, CDR3 protein, CDR3 DNA. The D gene is left open where the match is weak. Where a row states a size, it is once, few, many or the class of an expanded clone; other rows omit it.

size: .; J: TRBJ2-2; V: TRBV14; D: .; CDR3: CASSQDQGTQNTGELFF; DNA: TGTGCCAGCAGCCAAGATCAGGGGACACAAAACACCGGGGAGCTGTTTTTT
size: .; J: TRBJ2-5; V: TRBV9; D: .; CDR3: CASSLRPTPQETQYF; DNA: TGTGCCAGCAGCCTCCGCCCGACTCCCCAGGAGACCCAGTACTTC
size: .; J: TRBJ2-2; V: TRBV7-9; D: TRBD2; CDR3: CASTGLAPTGELFF; DNA: TGTGCCAGCACGGGACTAGCGCCCACCGGGGAGCTGTTTTTT
size: .; J: TRBJ2-1; V: TRBV9; D: TRBD2; CDR3: CASSTGTSSNEQFF; DNA: TGTGCCAGCAGTACCGGGACTAGCTCCAATGAGCAGTTCTTC
size: .; J: TRBJ2-3; V: TRBV12-1; D: .; CDR3: CASSLSGTLNTDTQYF; DNA: TGTGCCAGCAGCTTATCCGGGACTCTAAACACAGATACGCAGTATTTT
size: .; J: TRBJ2-3; V: TRBV27; D: .; CDR3: CASSSMTTVTDTQYF; DNA: TGTGCCAGCAGTTCGATGACTACCGTTACAGATACGCAGTATTTT
size: .; J: TRBJ1-2; V: TRBV4-1; D: .; CDR3: CASSQAGGSDYGYTF; DNA: TGCGCCAGCAGCCAAGCTGGAGGGAGCGACTATGGCTACACCTTC
size: .; J: TRBJ2-3; V: TRBV6-5; D: TRBD2; CDR3: CASSGSGGITDTQYF; DNA: TGTGCCAGCAGTGGTTCGGGGGGGATCACAGATACGCAGTATTTT
size: once; J: TRBJ2-5; V: TRBV7-9; D: .; CDR3: CASSSIHGQQETQYF; DNA: TGTGCCAGCAGCTCGATCCACGGACAGCAAGAGACCCAGTACTTC
size: .; J: TRBJ1-2; V: TRBV27; D: .; CDR3: CASSLSPGDDFYGYTF; DNA: TGTGCCAGCAGTTTATCTCCAGGGGATGATTTCTATGGCTACACCTTC
size: once; J: TRBJ1-1; V: TRBV28; D: .; CDR3: CASTETALRQGNEAFF; DNA: TGTGCCAGCACAGAAACGGCCTTACGGCAGGGGAATGAAGCTTTCTTT
size: .; J: TRBJ2-7; V: TRBV11-2; D: TRBD1; CDR3: CASSPGQGTPYEQYF; DNA: TGTGCCAGCAGCCCGGGACAGGGGACCCCCTACGAGCAGTACTTC
size: .; J: TRBJ2-1; V: TRBV4-2; D: .; CDR3: CASSQELGARFHEQFF; DNA: TGTGCCAGCAGCCAAGAACTGGGGGCTCGCTTCCATGAGCAGTTCTTC
size: few; J: TRBJ2-7; V: TRBV7-6; D: TRBD2; CDR3: CASSLETSGSDLNYEQYF; DNA: TGTGCCAGCAGCTTAGAAACTAGCGGGAGCGACCTAAACTACGAGCAGTACTTC
size: .; J: TRBJ2-7; V: TRBV7-6; D: TRBD1; CDR3: CASSSGDRGFYEQYF; DNA: TGTGCCAGCAGCTCAGGGGACAGGGGCTTCTACGAGCAGTACTTC
size: .; J: TRBJ2-1; V: TRBV28; D: TRBD1; CDR3: CASSLLEGGAYNEQFF; DNA: TGTGCCAGCAGTTTATTAGAAGGGGGCGCCTACAATGAGCAGTTCTTC
size: .; J: TRBJ2-6; V: TRBV19; D: TRBD1; CDR3: CASRGTAPTGANVLTF; DNA: TGTGCCAGTAGAGGGACAGCGCCCACAGGGGCCAACGTCCTGACTTTC
size: .; J: TRBJ1-1; V: TRBV18; D: .; CDR3: CASSPAGTEAFF; DNA: TGTGCCAGCTCACCAGCGGGCACTGAAGCTTTCTTT
size: .; J: TRBJ2-7; V: TRBV21-1; D: .; CDR3: CASSKGRDRGLVCLHYEQYF; DNA: TGTGCCAGCAGCAAAGGCCGGGACAGGGGATTAGTTTGCCTCCACTACGAGCAGTACTTC
size: .; J: TRBJ2-7; V: TRBV5-4; D: TRBD2; CDR3: CASSSGGSSEQYF; DNA: TGTGCCAGCAGCTCGGGAGGGAGCAGCGAGCAGTACTTC
size: .; J: TRBJ2-1; V: TRBV4-1; D: .; CDR3: CASSLARTYNEQFF; DNA: TGCGCCAGCAGCCTTGCGCGGACCTACAATGAGCAGTTCTTC
size: .; J: TRBJ2-3; V: TRBV6-6; D: .; CDR3: CASSSDSTQYF; DNA: TGTGCCAGCAGTTCGGACAGTACGCAGTATTTT
size: .; J: TRBJ1-5; V: TRBV19; D: TRBD1; CDR3: CASSIGDRGHNQPQHF; DNA: TGTGCCAGTAGTATTGGGGACAGGGGGCACAATCAGCCCCAGCATTTT
size: .; J: TRBJ2-3; V: TRBV7-3; D: TRBD1; CDR3: CASSLTGASTDTQYF; DNA: TGTGCCAGCAGCCTCACAGGGGCGTCCACAGATACGCAGTATTTT
size: .; J: TRBJ1-2; V: TRBV4-1; D: TRBD1; CDR3: CASSQGTGLDGYTF; DNA: TGCGCCAGCAGCCAGGGGACAGGGCTGGATGGCTACACCTTC
size: .; J: TRBJ1-5; V: TRBV7-8; D: .; CDR3: CASSLVEGIGWPQHF; DNA: TGTGCCAGCAGCTTAGTCGAGGGAATAGGGTGGCCCCAGCATTTT
size: .; J: TRBJ2-7; V: TRBV2; D: .; CDR3: CASSGGGYEQYF; DNA: TGTGCCAGCAGTGGGGGCGGCTACGAGCAGTACTTC
size: .; J: TRBJ1-3; V: TRBV14; D: .; CDR3: CASSPPGSGNTIYF; DNA: TGTGCCAGCAGCCCCCCAGGGTCTGGAAACACCATATATTTT
size: .; J: TRBJ2-7; V: TRBV27; D: TRBD2; CDR3: CASSPGTSGGEQYF; DNA: TGTGCCAGCAGTCCCGGGACTAGCGGGGGCGAGCAGTACTTC
size: once; J: TRBJ2-7; V: TRBV9; D: .; CDR3: CASSVDGIRGYEQYF; DNA: TGTGCCAGCAGCGTAGATGGTATCCGGGGCTACGAGCAGTACTTC
size: .; J: TRBJ2-1; V: TRBV27; D: TRBD2; CDR3: CASSLTSEPYNEQFF; DNA: TGTGCCAGCAGTCTGACTAGCGAGCCCTACAATGAGCAGTTCTTC
size: once; J: TRBJ2-5; V: TRBV7-8; D: TRBD2; CDR3: CASSSLWGGLAGPTRGQETQYF; DNA: TGTGCCAGCAGCTCCCTATGGGGGGGGCTAGCGGGTCCAACCCGGGGGCAAGAGACCCAGTACTTC
size: .; J: TRBJ2-1; V: TRBV9; D: TRBD2; CDR3: CASSVGGLAGDEQFF; DNA: TGTGCCAGCAGCGTAGGAGGACTAGCGGGAGATGAGCAGTTCTTC
size: .; J: TRBJ2-1; V: TRBV7-2; D: .; CDR3: CASSPPRRSSYNEQFF; DNA: TGTGCCAGCAGCCCCCCTCGGCGGAGCTCCTACAATGAGCAGTTCTTC
size: .; J: TRBJ1-1; V: TRBV7-3; D: .; CDR3: CASSPQGADTEAFF; DNA: TGTGCCAGCAGCCCACAGGGTGCGGACACTGAAGCTTTCTTT
size: .; J: TRBJ2-7; V: TRBV5-1; D: .; CDR3: CASRPATGTFSYEQYF; DNA: TGCGCCAGCAGACCAGCGACAGGGACTTTCTCCTACGAGCAGTACTTC
size: .; J: TRBJ2-6; V: TRBV2; D: .; CDR3: CASYSPSGANVLTF; DNA: TGTGCCTCCTACAGCCCCTCTGGGGCCAACGTCCTGACTTTC
size: .; J: TRBJ1-5; V: TRBV4-1; D: TRBD1; CDR3: CASSQGAGGFNQPQHF; DNA: TGCGCCAGCAGCCAAGGGGCAGGGGGGTTCAATCAGCCCCAGCATTTT
size: .; J: TRBJ1-5; V: TRBV27; D: TRBD1; CDR3: CASSWTGSNQPQHF; DNA: TGTGCCAGCAGTTGGACAGGAAGCAATCAGCCCCAGCATTTT
size: .; J: TRBJ2-5; V: TRBV5-1; D: .; CDR3: CASRVPGGTKETQYF; DNA: TGCGCCAGCAGAGTCCCGGGCGGGACGAAAGAGACCCAGTACTTC
size: .; J: TRBJ1-5; V: TRBV10-3; D: .; CDR3: CAISEFTTEGSNQPQHF; DNA: TGTGCCATCAGTGAGTTTACAACAGAAGGAAGCAATCAGCCCCAGCATTTT
size: .; J: TRBJ1-4; V: TRBV2; D: .; CDR3: CASSQVAQGFEKLFF; DNA: TGTGCCAGCAGTCAAGTGGCTCAGGGGTTCGAAAAACTGTTTTTT
size: .; J: TRBJ2-7; V: TRBV2; D: .; CDR3: CATSGGYYEQYF; DNA: TGTGCCACCTCGGGGGGCTACTACGAGCAGTACTTC
size: .; J: TRBJ2-1; V: TRBV7-9; D: TRBD1; CDR3: CASSLVGQGANNEQFF; DNA: TGTGCCAGCAGCTTAGTGGGACAGGGGGCGAACAATGAGCAGTTCTTC
size: .; J: TRBJ2-7; V: TRBV30; D: TRBD1; CDR3: CAWTMGQPSYEQYF; DNA: TGTGCCTGGACTATGGGACAGCCTTCCTACGAGCAGTACTTC
size: .; J: TRBJ2-1; V: TRBV4-1; D: TRBD2; CDR3: CASSHRTSGRDNEQFF; DNA: TGCGCCAGCAGCCACCGGACTAGCGGGAGAGACAATGAGCAGTTCTTC
size: .; J: TRBJ2-7; V: TRBV5-1; D: .; CDR3: CASSLGWGAYEQYF; DNA: TGCGCCAGCAGCCTGGGGTGGGGGGCCTACGAGCAGTACTTC
size: .; J: TRBJ2-3; V: TRBV28; D: TRBD1; CDR3: CASSLRQGAKSRTQYF; DNA: TGTGCCAGCAGTTTGCGACAGGGGGCGAAGTCCAGGACGCAGTATTTT
size: .; J: TRBJ2-7; V: TRBV27; D: TRBD1; CDR3: CASSLLDRVHEQYF; DNA: TGTGCCAGCAGTCTCCTGGACAGGGTACACGAGCAGTACTTC
size: .; J: TRBJ2-7; V: TRBV27; D: TRBD2; CDR3: CASSFSSGDSSYEQYF; DNA: TGTGCCAGCAGTTTCTCTAGCGGGGACAGCTCCTACGAGCAGTACTTC
size: .; J: TRBJ1-1; V: TRBV6-5; D: TRBD1; CDR3: CASSSTTGYTEAFF; DNA: TGTGCCAGCAGTAGTACGACAGGGTACACTGAAGCTTTCTTT
size: few; J: TRBJ2-7; V: TRBV7-8; D: TRBD2; CDR3: CASSVPGGREQYF; DNA: TGTGCCAGCAGCGTCCCGGGGGGGCGCGAGCAGTACTTC
size: .; J: TRBJ2-1; V: TRBV13; D: TRBD2; CDR3: CASSSTSGGWYNEQFF; DNA: TGTGCCAGCAGCTCTACTAGCGGGGGATGGTATAATGAGCAGTTCTTC
size: .; J: TRBJ2-3; V: TRBV29-1; D: TRBD2; CDR3: CSVESGGLTDTQYF; DNA: TGCAGCGTTGAGAGCGGGGGGCTCACAGATACGCAGTATTTT